This T cell receptor beta chain was captured in a study of cytomegalovirus exposure and HLA in healthy donors. Study results and caveats: Cytomegalovirus-associated status was assigned to about 170 TCR beta chains. Later, an analysis found that TCR clusters from the first cohort tended to co-occur in the 130 or so validation repertoires. Reports described diagnosis of cytomegalovirus status by the classifier as highly specific and sensitive.

Data came from immunoSEQ multiplex PCR; TCRdb stores just in-frame clones and leaves some out. This sample has 100,000 to 150,000 clones, with 80% to 90% found just once. The donors were in the approximately 120-subject validation cohort; that cohort was separate from the 666-subject first cohort. To note about this clone: The antigen remains unidentified. Other DNA sequences in the sample encode the same CDR3.

The sequencing sample was made of PBMCs. The sequence was collected from a woman aged 18-30 years in good health and CMV-seronegative.

This chain's CDR3 is CASSFSVNTEAFF. CDR3 in DNA: TGTGCCAGCAGTTTTTCCGTGAACACTGAAGCTTTCTTT. V and J are TRBV27 and TRBJ1-1, with D unresolved. V lost 3 bases and J lost 0, with 5 bases in between. The CDR3 covers 13 residues. Germline lookup yields CDR1 MNHEY and CDR2 SMNVEV (reference sequence).